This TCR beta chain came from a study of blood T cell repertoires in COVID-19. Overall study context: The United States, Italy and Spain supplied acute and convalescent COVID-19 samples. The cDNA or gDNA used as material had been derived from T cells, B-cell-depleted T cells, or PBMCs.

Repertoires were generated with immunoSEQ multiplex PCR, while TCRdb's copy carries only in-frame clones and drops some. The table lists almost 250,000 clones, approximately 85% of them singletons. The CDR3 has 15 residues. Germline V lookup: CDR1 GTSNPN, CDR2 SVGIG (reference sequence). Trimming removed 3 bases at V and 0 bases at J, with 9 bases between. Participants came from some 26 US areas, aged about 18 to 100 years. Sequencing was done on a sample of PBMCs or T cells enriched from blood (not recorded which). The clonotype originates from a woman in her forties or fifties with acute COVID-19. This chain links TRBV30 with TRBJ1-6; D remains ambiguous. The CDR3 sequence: CAWRGLISYNSPLHF. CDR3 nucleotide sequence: TGTGCCTGGAGGGGCTTAATCTCCTATAATTCACCCCTCCACTTT. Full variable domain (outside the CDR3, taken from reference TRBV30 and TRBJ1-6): SQTIHQWPATLVQPVGSPLSLECTVEGTSNPNLYWYRQAAGRGLQLLFYSVGIGQISSEVPQNLSASRPQDRQFILSSKKLLLSDSGFYLCAWRGLISYNSPLHFGNGTRLTVT.